The sequence of this T cell receptor (beta chain) was determined in a study of shared clonotypes between healthy human individuals. Background on the study: The plates for each donor numbered three CD4 naive, three CD4 memory, two CD8 naive and one CD8 memory.

Sequenced by immunoSEQ multiplex PCR; TCRdb stores in-frame clones only, minus some. The sample lists millions of clones, over 90% occurring once. This TCR was sampled from a man aged 18-30 years in good health. Some clones in this sample may be carry-over from other donors' samples. Sample: naive CD4+ T cells from PBMCs. Subset indicated: CD45RA+ positively selected.

The CDR3 loop reads CASTRTGNYGYTF. In nucleotides, the CDR3 is TGTGCCAGCACCCGAACAGGGAACTATGGCTACACCTTC. V usage is TRBV11-2 and J usage is TRBJ1-2; the D gene is possibly TRBD1 (6 bases). The CDR3 totals 13 residues. Trimming cost V 7 bases and J 2 bases, with 11 bases left between them. Germline loops: CDR1 SGHAT, CDR2 FQNNGV.